This is a list of T cell receptor beta chains from one sample in a study of blood T cell repertoires in COVID-19. Clones were read by immunoSEQ multiplex PCR, and TCRdb kept only the in-frame ones, dropping some. The repertoire holds roughly 150,000 clones, with around four fifths as singletons. The sequenced sample consisted of peripheral blood. The receptors were sampled from a human donor in a cohort sampled during active COVID-19. Both conserved end residues are part of each CDR3. D genes are given only for firm matches.

d_gene	v_gene	j_gene	CDR3aa
TRBD2	TRBV5-1	TRBJ2-2	CASSFSHQRDHGGELFF
.	TRBV27	TRBJ2-1	CASSLDIPLYNEQFF
TRBD1	TRBV18	TRBJ2-2	CASSPPRGQGPGELFF
TRBD2	TRBV19	TRBJ2-2	CASSIGRTSSRELFF
TRBD1	TRBV19	TRBJ1-2	CASSFYRGLDYGYTF
.	TRBV6-5	TRBJ1-5	CASSYSGDQPQHF
TRBD1	TRBV18	TRBJ1-1	CASSREQGAKWDTEAFF
.	TRBV18	TRBJ2-7	CASSPSTLGSSYEQYF
.	TRBV29-1	TRBJ1-5	CSVGPHPSNQPQHF
.	TRBV3-1/TRBV3-2	TRBJ2-3	CASSHRSPSSTDTQYF
.	TRBV5-1	TRBJ1-1	CASSPTEANTEAFF
.	TRBV6-5	TRBJ1-3	CASTGGGRRNTIYF
TRBD2	TRBV13	TRBJ2-4	CASSLGLAAAKNIQYF
.	TRBV2	TRBJ2-5	CASRAGSETQYF
.	TRBV27	TRBJ2-1	CALETCGDNEQFF
.	TRBV6-2/TRBV6-3	TRBJ2-7	CASSYGEVEQYF
.	TRBV2	TRBJ1-3	CASSAANGNTIYF
.	TRBV30	TRBJ2-3	CAWSVLSLTDTQYF
.	TRBV7-2	TRBJ1-5	CASSLRVGGDQPQHF
TRBD1	TRBV6-5	TRBJ1-6	CASSPTGTGRSPLHF
.	TRBV3-1/TRBV3-2	TRBJ1-1	CASTIQGRTEAFF
.	TRBV25-1	TRBJ1-1	CASSESTFEDTEAFF
TRBD1	TRBV23-1	TRBJ1-3	CASSQDRASGNTIYF
TRBD2	TRBV19	TRBJ2-3	CASNLREGRDTQYF
TRBD2	TRBV13	TRBJ2-3	CASSLVGLAGVSDTQYF
.	TRBV25-1	TRBJ1-1	CASRRSRVNTEAFF
.	TRBV19	TRBJ1-5	CASSLGRTATNQPQHF
TRBD2	TRBV20-1	TRBJ2-5	CGLSGGETQYF
.	TRBV19	TRBJ1-5	CASSIDSSQPQHF
.	TRBV3-1/TRBV3-2	TRBJ1-3	CASSPGGRSSGNTIYF
.	TRBV19	TRBJ1-4	CASGTFGLGEKLFF
.	TRBV6-5	TRBJ1-5	CASGQNQPQHF
TRBD1	TRBV10-1	TRBJ1-2	CASSEHRQGRDGYTF
TRBD1	TRBV7-8	TRBJ1-1	CASTTDRVHMNTEAFF
TRBD2	TRBV6-2/TRBV6-3	TRBJ2-3	CASSYPRSGSRDTQYF
.	TRBV5-6	TRBJ1-2	CASSLGGSENYGYTF
.	TRBV5-6	TRBJ2-3	CASSKGGISTDTQYF
TRBD1	TRBV7-9	TRBJ1-1	CASSSGTGVEDTEAFF
TRBD1	TRBV6-5	TRBJ2-7	CASSLTDRGLYEQYF
TRBD1	TRBV7-2	TRBJ2-3	CASSPRTGSTDTQYF
TRBD2	TRBV2	TRBJ2-1	CASSEYAGTSGGAGNEQFF
TRBD1	TRBV27	TRBJ1-5	CASSFSGQTYNQPQHF
TRBD1	TRBV30	TRBJ2-4	CAWSEGATAKNIQYF
.	TRBV10-3	TRBJ2-1	CAIRNTGTSSYNEQFF
.	TRBV3-1/TRBV3-2	TRBJ1-1	CASSQQGGTEAFF
.	TRBV25-1	TRBJ1-3	CASSEERTGNTIYF
.	TRBV19	TRBJ1-2	CASSPQPETGPLAGYTF